This T cell receptor (beta chain) derives from a study of shared clonotypes between healthy human individuals. Trimming stripped 4 bases from V and 2 bases from J, with 12 bases between. The CDR3 consists of 14 residues. CDR1 and CDR2 (germline): WSHSY, SAAADI. CD45RO-negative, CCR7-selected cells formed the naive CD8 fraction, which excluded terminally differentiated effector memory CD45RA+ cells. The table lists this clone with a few counts. Antigen unknown. Whole-study results and caveats: Generation probabilities of non-shared clonotypes were lower (relative to those shared by all four donors). Richness estimates generally favored naive over memory subsets.

Deep-level assay runs were performed. Repertoires were generated with immunoSEQ multiplex PCR, while TCRdb's copy carries only in-frame clones and drops some. The sample has 2 million to 2.5 million clones, roughly 91% seen once. This chain connects TRBV10-2 to TRBJ2-7; weak D call: TRBD2 (5 bases). The specimen was naive CD8+ T cells from PBMCs. This receptor was identified in a man between 18 and 35 years old in good health. Some clones in this sample may be carry-over from other donors' samples. In DNA, the CDR3 is TGCGCCAGCAGTGTTAGCGCGACTACCTACGAGCAGTACTTC. Residues: CASSVSATTYEQYF.